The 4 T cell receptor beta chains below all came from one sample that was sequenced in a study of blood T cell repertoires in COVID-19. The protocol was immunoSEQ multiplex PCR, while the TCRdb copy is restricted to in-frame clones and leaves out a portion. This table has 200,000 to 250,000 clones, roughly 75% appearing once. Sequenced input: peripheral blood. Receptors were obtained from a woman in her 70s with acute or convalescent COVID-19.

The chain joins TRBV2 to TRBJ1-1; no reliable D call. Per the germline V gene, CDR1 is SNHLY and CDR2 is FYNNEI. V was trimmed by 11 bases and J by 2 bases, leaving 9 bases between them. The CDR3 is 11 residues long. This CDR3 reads CARQKNTEAFF. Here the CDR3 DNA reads TGTGCCCGACAAAAAAACACTGAAGCTTTCTTT.

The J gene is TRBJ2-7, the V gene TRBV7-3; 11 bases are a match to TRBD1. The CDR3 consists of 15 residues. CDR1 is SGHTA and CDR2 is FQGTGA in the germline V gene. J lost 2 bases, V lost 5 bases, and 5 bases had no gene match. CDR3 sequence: CASSPGQGGTYEQYF. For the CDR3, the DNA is TGTGCCAGCAGCCCGGGACAGGGGGGGACCTACGAGCAGTACTTC.

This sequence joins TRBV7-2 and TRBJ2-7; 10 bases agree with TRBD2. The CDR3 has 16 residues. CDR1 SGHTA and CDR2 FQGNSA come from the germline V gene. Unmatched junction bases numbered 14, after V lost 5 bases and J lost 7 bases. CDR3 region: CASSNIRTSGNPEQYF. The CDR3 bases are TGTGCCAGCAGCAACATCCGGACTAGCGGCAACCCGGAGCAGTACTTC.

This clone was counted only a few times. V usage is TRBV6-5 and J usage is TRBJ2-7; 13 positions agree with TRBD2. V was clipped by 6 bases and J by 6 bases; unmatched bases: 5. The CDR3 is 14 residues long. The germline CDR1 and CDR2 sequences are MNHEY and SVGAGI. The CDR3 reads CASSTSGGAVEQYV. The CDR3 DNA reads TGTGCCAGCAGCACTAGCGGGGGGGCCGTCGAGCAGTACGTC.